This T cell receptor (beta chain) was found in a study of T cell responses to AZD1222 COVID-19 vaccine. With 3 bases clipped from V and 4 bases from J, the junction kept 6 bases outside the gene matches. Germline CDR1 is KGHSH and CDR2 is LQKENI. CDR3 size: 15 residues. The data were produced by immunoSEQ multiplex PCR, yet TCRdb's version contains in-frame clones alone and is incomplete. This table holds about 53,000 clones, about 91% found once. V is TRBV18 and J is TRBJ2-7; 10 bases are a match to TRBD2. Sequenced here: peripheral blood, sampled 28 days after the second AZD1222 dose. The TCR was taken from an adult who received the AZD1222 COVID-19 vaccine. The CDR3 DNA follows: TGTGCCAGCTCACCCACAGCGGGAGGGGGATACGAGCAGTACTTC. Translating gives CASSPTAGGGYEQYF.